The entry below gives a single T cell receptor (beta chain) sequence along with its context. What it recognizes is unknown. Using immunoSEQ multiplex PCR, the repertoire was profiled, and TCRdb retains in-frame clones only, with some absent. The table shows around 130,000 clones, with 80% to 95% occurring only once. This sample was included in a study of CD4+ T cells in melanoma. Findings and caveats of the study: A reported correlation linked neoantigen-specific CD4+ T cells to CD8+, macrophage and B cell function.

This sequence was found in a human donor with melanoma.

The CDR3 loop is CASSQEGWGQNSYEQYF. For the CDR3, the DNA is TGTGCCAGCAGCCAAGAAGGGTGGGGGCAAAACTCCTACGAGCAGTACTTC. This rearrangement joins TRBV4-2 to TRBJ2-7; D might be TRBD1 (6 bases). Trimming cost V 0 bases and J 0 bases, with 15 bases left between them. The CDR3 consists of 17 residues. Germline V gene sequence: CDR1 LGHNA, CDR2 YNFKEQ.